One sample yielded the 5 T cell receptor beta chains listed below, sequenced in a study of spatial heterogeneity in lung cancer. Time point meaning: sample taken at primary tumor resection. Without sorting, whole RNA was sequenced from tumor, nontumor lung or frozen PBMC. TCRdb re-analysed the 5' RACE reads in MiXCR, keeping a single row per CDR3 protein. The data show some 15,000 distinct CDR3 sequences, around 8% seen once. The input for sequencing was PBMCs, taken at surgery. These receptor sequences come from a female donor with early-stage non-small cell lung cancer.

This chain links TRBV12-3 or TRBV12-4 with TRBJ2-7, with D possibly TRBD1 on 6 matching bases. Trimming stripped 3 bases from V and 3 bases from J, with 9 bases between. The CDR3 contains 13 residues. The CDR3: CASSLGQNYEQYF. Written as DNA, the CDR3 is TGTGCCAGCAGTTTGGGACAAAACTACGAGCAGTACTTC.

The table lists this clonotype with many counts. The rearrangement uses TRBV28 and TRBJ2-7; D perhaps matches TRBD2 (7 bases). The V end was cut by 5 bases, the J end by 9 bases, with 20 bases between. Germline-derived CDR1 and CDR2 are MDHEN and SYDVKM. This CDR3 comprises 14 residues. The CDR3: CASSPDPRGGLQYF. The CDR3 nucleotides read TGTGCCAGCAGTCCCGACCCGAGGGGGGGCTTGCAGTACTTC.

This clonotype was recorded many times. V and J are TRBV19 and TRBJ1-4, with a weak D call TRBD1 (5 bases). Germline CDR1 LNHDA, CDR2 SQIVND (reference sequence). The CDR3 is 15 amino acids. V lost 2 bases and J 3 bases, leaving 10 bases between the germline ends. CDR3 nucleotide sequence: TGTGCCAGTAGTATACGGACATACTCTAATGAAAAACTGTTTTTT. Protein sequence: CASSIRTYSNEKLFF.

The sample holds many counts of this clonotype. The genes are TRBV6-5 and TRBJ1-1; D possibly corresponds to TRBD1 (5 bases). V was shortened by 2 bases and J by 11 bases, with 15 bases between the two germline ends. CDR3 size: 13 residues. Germline V gene lookup returns CDR1 MNHEY and CDR2 SVGAGI. CDR3 sequence: CASSYAKGRYAFF. For the CDR3, the DNA is TGTGCCAGCAGTTACGCGAAGGGGAGGTACGCTTTCTTT.

This clonotype was counted between two and nine times. This could be a read error, since a much larger clone is one nucleotide away. The chain recombines TRBV7-3 with TRBJ1-2; 11 nucleotides align to TRBD1. J lost 6 bases, V lost 3 bases, and 0 bases had no gene match. This CDR3 comprises 13 residues. CDR1 and CDR2 (germline): SGHTA, FQGTGA. The CDR3 loop reads CASSLGQGDGYTF. The CDR3 coding sequence is TGTGCCAGCAGCTTGGGACAGGGGGATGGCTACACCTTC.